This entry describes one T cell receptor (beta chain). Its binding antigen is unknown. Nothing much larger sits one base from this clone, and base qualities are not available. The cohort consisted of approximately 690 healthy bone marrow donors. At the time of sampling, all cohort members were nominally healthy, though unrecorded immune exposures were likely present. The donor was CMV seropositive and belonged to the group of over 250 seropositive cohort members. Each donor provided a peripheral blood sample, and peripheral blood mononuclear cells were used for TCR beta sequencing. Genomic DNA was extracted from the blood cell samples with the Qiagen DNeasy Blood Extraction Kit. Library generation was performed with the immunoSEQ multiplex PCR assay. A mixture of 60 forward primers for TCR Vbeta segments and 13 reverse primers for TCR Jbeta segments was used in the multiplex PCR. The CDR3 region of rearranged TCR beta genes was amplified from genomic DNA with a multiplex PCR assay. The Illumina HiSeq System was used to sequence the amplified TCR beta libraries as 87-base-pair reads. The original methods were these. In a later analysis, around 80 million unique TCR beta chains were counted across the roughly 670 repertoires, and about 10 million of these chains were shared by at least two donors. Raw reads were error-corrected and collapsed into unique sequences by a nearest-neighbor algorithm in which closely related sequences were merged to remove PCR and sequencing errors. V, D and J gene segments were assigned by aligning CDR3 sequences to IMGT reference sequences. For a sequence to be retained, at least a six-nucleotide match to both a V gene segment and a J gene segment was required. Rearrangements were called productive when the CDR3 lacked stop codons and stayed in frame with V and J; all others were non-productive. CDR3 was defined by IMGT convention, running from the second conserved V-encoded cysteine to the conserved J-encoded phenylalanine. The earlier analysis of some 580 of the donors excluded any sequence lacking an unambiguous match to a single V gene segment. An earlier analysis of approximately 590 of the donors called V segments functional above 56.7% productive rearrangements and segregating when the between-donor standard deviation exceeded 5%. To diagnose cytomegalovirus status from the catalog of TCR beta chain sequences, a statistical classification framework was built. In a later analysis, V and J genes were assigned by comparing TCR nucleotide sequences against IMGT/GENE-DB human TR gene sequences. In a later analysis, CDR3 sequences and most-parsimonious VDJ recombination scenarios were assigned using the TCRdist pipeline. In a later analysis, every TCR beta chain was defined by the combination of its CDR3 amino acid sequence and its V-gene family, and reads without a unique V-gene family were dropped. To address suspected cross-contamination and a sequencing artifact, a later analysis removed over 500 highly shared, low-generation-probability nucleotide sequences. In a later analysis, a clonal expansion index for each public chain was calculated from normalized within-repertoire ranks of inferred template counts. In a later analysis, generation probabilities were computed using a VDJ recombination model fitted to out-of-frame rearrangements, and the results were checked against IGoR. Hypergeometric tests were used in a later analysis to score TCR-TCR, TCR-HLA and TCR-CMV co-occurrence, with a repertoire-size bias correction applied to the TCR pairs. To estimate false discovery rates, a later analysis permuted the HLA or CMV assignments 20 times. In a later analysis, co-occurring TCRs were grouped with DBSCAN, and TCRdist sequence similarity was added when clustering was performed within HLA-allele-positive subsets. For co-occurrence clustering, repertoires with fewer than 30,000 or more than 120,000 public chains were excluded, along with a handful of repertoires with anomalous nucleotide sharing. Not all clones reach the TCRdb copy of this immuneACCESS table, which keeps in-frame sequences only. Checked studies attribute under half of the gap to unresolved V genes and leave the rest unexplained. Clone size and V and J calls were adopted from that table, with D and trimming inferred from the DNA. The sample includes around 180,000 clones, with about four fifths observed a single time. Around 7.2% of the sample belongs to the ten largest clones.

This specimen comes from a study of cytomegalovirus exposure and HLA in healthy donors (dated by TCRdb to about 2017). Concerning the study at large: According to an earlier analysis of a few hundred of the donors, 150 million to 200 million T cells yielded roughly 110 million unique TCR beta sequences and 276 Gb of sequence data. Across approximately 400 genotyped donors of the cohort, an average of roughly 200,000 unique TCR beta nucleotide sequences per donor were sequenced, and 15% to 20% of those sequences were non-productive. Rather than drawing on any new phenotypic data, the later analysis identified candidate immune exposures from TCR beta sequences and the way those sequences occurred across donors. All discovery cohort repertoires had been generated using a single sequencing platform. An early release covering roughly 600 HLA-typed donors comprised about 300 gigabases of sequencing data and around 80 million unique TCR sequences. Because of strong linkage in the cohort, roughly five DR-DQ haplotypes were treated as single units for association and clustering. A later genetic analysis used genome-wide SNP genotypes for about 55% of the 666 donors, treating that subset as a discovery cohort. The study combined high-throughput TCR immunosequencing, statistical association of individual TCRs with disease status, and machine learning to predict cytomegalovirus infection status. The study aimed to test whether cataloging public T cell receptors could reveal signatures of past pathogen exposure. Typing coverage differed by locus: A, B, C, DRB1 and DQB1 were typed in roughly 629-640 donors, DQA1 in about 510, DPA1 in 600 to 610, and DPB1 in 472. In a later analysis, previously published TCR beta repertoires from roughly 710 donors were re-analyzed and high-resolution HLA genotyping was added so that TCR occurrence patterns could be studied. To decide whether each TCR beta V gene segment behaved as functional or pseudogenic, an earlier analysis of 587 of the donors relied on high-throughput TCR beta sequencing. HLA typing included class I and class II loci at four-digit resolution. The T cell repertoires of about 700 subjects were profiled by immunosequencing and related to cytomegalovirus serostatus. Along with the roughly 700-subject first cohort, a separate validation cohort of over a hundred different subjects was used. Among the roughly 410 genotyped donors, around 81% belonged to the genetic ancestry cluster associated with self-reported Caucasian donors. Alongside the repertoire data, information on donor age, sex, ethnicity and CMV serostatus was compiled.

General study outcomes and caveats: Assigning TCR associations to individual alleles was difficult when HLA alleles, especially DR and DQ, strongly co-occurred. A later genetic analysis associated a missense DCLRE1C variant with V-gene and J-gene trimming of TCR beta chains, and an independent cohort replicated the association. At a false discovery rate of 0.05, a later analysis linked 16,951 TCR beta sequences to specific HLA alleles. CMV serostatus was the only immune exposure information available for the cohort. Correlated functional status among segregating V segments might be attributable to linkage disequilibrium, but an unknown experimental factor could not be ruled out. This cohort had only TCR beta chains sequenced, and the lack of alpha or paired-chain data limited which features could be detected. In an earlier analysis of about 540 of the donors, most TCR beta V segments were observed in productive rearrangements about 87% or about 30% of the time, broadly matching IMGT annotations. In both the original and validation cohorts, the classifier was reported to diagnose cytomegalovirus status with high specificity and sensitivity. Compared with the approximately 700-donor mean, donors in an Asian-associated ancestry cluster had fewer N-insertions in productive TCRs, according to a later genetic analysis. Because some donors lacked HLA typing at each locus, the association tests relied only on the typed subset. Because the 87-base-pair reads could not distinguish some IMGT-functional V segments, including TRBV6-2 and TRBV6-3, those segments were excluded. In a later analysis, TCR association rates were found to vary across HLA loci, with the most associated TCRs seen for DRB1 alleles and the fewest for HLA-C alleles. It was suggested by the authors that the approach could potentially be generalized to other disease states and immunological phenotypes. The sequencing pipeline was judged likely to have produced a cluster of highly shared sequence variants as a technical artifact. The earlier analysis of approximately 590 of the donors excluded approximately 17 rarely observed V segments, including chromosome 9 orphons, because counts were too low. The presence/absence analyses assumed that sequencing depth was roughly uniform across donors, and that assumption may not be true. In a later analysis, several top co-occurrence clusters were reported to appear linked to parvovirus B19, influenza, CMV and Epstein-Barr virus. A few of the identified cytomegalovirus-associated TCR beta chains were confirmed in vitro to be specific for cytomegalovirus antigens. In a later analysis, most CMV-associated TCR beta chains were found to appear HLA-restricted, with HLA associations seemingly driven largely by CMV exposure. A further reported finding was that TCR beta sequences accurately predicted the HLA-A and HLA-B alleles for most subjects in the first cohort. In the study, some 160 TCR beta chains were listed as associated with cytomegalovirus. In a later analysis, HLA-associated TCR beta chains were found to be more clonally expanded and to have lower generation probabilities than equally common non-associated chains. Across donors, most TCR sequences were observed very rarely, whereas some public TCRs were present in many individuals.

Taken from the germline V gene, the CDR1 and CDR2 loops are SGHAT and FQNNGV. From its cysteine to its phenylalanine, the CDR3 spans 15 amino acids. The only DNA kept is the CDR3, 45 bases in frame from the first base. After removal of 5 bases from V and 3 bases from J, the junction retains 6 bases not matched to a gene. The sample consisted of PBMCs. The sequence joins TRBV11-2 to TRBJ2-7, with 11 bases aligning to TRBD2. This TCR was recovered from a man aged 25 to 45 in good health and CMV-seropositive. In nucleotides, the sequence is TGTGCCAGCAGCGTAGTACTAGCGGGAGACTACGAGCAGTACTTC. It translates as CASSVVLAGDYEQYF.